This TCR beta chain was captured by sequencing in a study of cytomegalovirus exposure and HLA in healthy donors. Study outcomes and limitations: A later analysis revealed that TCR association rates differed between HLA loci, peaking at DRB1 and bottoming out at HLA-C. Most of the TCR beta V segments (in an earlier analysis) were productive either about 87% or about 30% of the time.

In the PCR, 60 Vbeta and 13 Jbeta primers were used. Original methodology: Tens of millions of unique TCR beta chains, about 10 million of them shared, were counted by a later analysis. Sequenced by immunoSEQ multiplex PCR; TCRdb stores in-frame clones only, minus some. That table supplies the V and J calls and clone size; D and trimming were determined from the DNA. The sample carries around 150,000 clones, approximately 80% recorded once. This clone was seen a handful of times. What it binds is unknown. The receptor comes from a woman in her thirties in good health and CMV-seropositive. Material for sequencing was PBMCs.

CDR3 bases: TGTGCCAGCAGCCCCGACAGGGGGCTTAGGGAAAATGAAAAACTGTTTTTT. Amino acid sequence: CASSPDRGLRENEKLFF. The J gene is TRBJ1-4, the V gene TRBV7-9; 10 nucleotides agree with TRBD1. J lost 5 bases, V lost 5 bases, and 11 bases had no gene match. Germline CDR1 is SEHNR and CDR2 is FQNEAQ (reference sequence). The CDR3 loop spans 17 amino acids. The full variable domain, with the rest looked up from reference TRBV7-9 and TRBJ1-4, is DTGVSQNPRHKITKRGQNVTFRCDPISEHNRLYWYRQTLGQGPEFLTYFQNEAQLEKSRLLSDRFSAERPKGSFSTLEIQRTEQGDSAMYLCASSPDRGLRENEKLFFGSGTQLSVL.